The sample holds one count of the clone carrying this T cell receptor beta chain. This record comes from a study of T cell clones after liver transplantation. As for the study in general: In this trial, immunosuppression withdrawal was attempted within 2 years of liver transplant. Graft-donor-reactive sequences were compared with third-party-reactive TCRbeta sequences from pre-transplant mixed lymphocyte reactions.

Repertoires were generated with immunoSEQ multiplex PCR, while TCRdb's copy carries only in-frame clones and drops some. The data hold nearly 55,000 clones, with approximately 88% observed a single time. CDR1 SGHVS and CDR2 FQNEAQ come from the germline V gene. V was cut by 8 bases and J by 9 bases, with 17 bases left in between. The CDR3 contains 13 residues. Sequencing was performed on CD4+ T cells from blood, taken before liver transplant. The genes are TRBV7-8 and TRBJ2-1; no firm D call. The receptor was derived from a human donor who received a liver transplant. The CDR3 sequence: CASRSSSRSEQFF. CDR3 nucleotides: TGTGCCAGCCGGTCCAGTTCCAGGAGTGAGCAGTTCTTC.